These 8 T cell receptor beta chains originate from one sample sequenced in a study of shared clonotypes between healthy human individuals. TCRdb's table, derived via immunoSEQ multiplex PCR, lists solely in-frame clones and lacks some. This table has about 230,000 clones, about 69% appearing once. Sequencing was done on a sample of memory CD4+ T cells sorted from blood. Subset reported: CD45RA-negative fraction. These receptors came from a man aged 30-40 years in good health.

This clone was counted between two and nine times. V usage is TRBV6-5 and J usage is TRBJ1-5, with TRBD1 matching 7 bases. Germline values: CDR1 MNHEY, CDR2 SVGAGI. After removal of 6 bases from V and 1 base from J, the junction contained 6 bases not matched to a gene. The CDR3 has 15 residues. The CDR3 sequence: CASRQTGYSNQPQHF. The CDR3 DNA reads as TGTGCCAGCAGACAGACAGGGTACAGCAATCAGCCCCAGCATTTT.

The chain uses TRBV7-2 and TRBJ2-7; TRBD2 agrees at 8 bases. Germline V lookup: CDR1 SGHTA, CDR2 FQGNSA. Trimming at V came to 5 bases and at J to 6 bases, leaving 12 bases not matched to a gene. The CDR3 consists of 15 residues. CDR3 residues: CASSPTAAGGSEQYF. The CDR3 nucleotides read TGTGCCAGCAGCCCCACGGCTGCGGGAGGTTCCGAGCAGTACTTC.

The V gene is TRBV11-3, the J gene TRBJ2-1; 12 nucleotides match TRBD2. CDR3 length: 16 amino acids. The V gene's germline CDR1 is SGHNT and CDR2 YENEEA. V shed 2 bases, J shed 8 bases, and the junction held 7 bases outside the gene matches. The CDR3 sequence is CASSLLAGGASYEQFF. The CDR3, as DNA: TGTGCCAGCAGCTTACTAGCGGGGGGGGCGTCGTATGAGCAGTTCTTC.

The CDR3 DNA reads TGTGCCAGCAGCCTCACGACTGGCGGGGAGCTGTTTTTT. Protein product: CASSLTTGGELFF. The chain has TRBV7-3 and TRBJ2-2; D is unresolved. The germline V gene has CDR1 SGHTA and CDR2 FQGTGA. V lost 5 bases to trimming and J lost 7 bases, with 11 bases between them. This CDR3 spans 13 amino acids.

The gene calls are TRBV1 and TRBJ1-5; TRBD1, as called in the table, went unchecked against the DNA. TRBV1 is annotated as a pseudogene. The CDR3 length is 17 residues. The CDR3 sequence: CTSSQDSTGQEYQPQHF. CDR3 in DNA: TGCACCAGCAGCCAAGATAGTACGGGACAGGAATATCAGCCCCAGCATTTT.

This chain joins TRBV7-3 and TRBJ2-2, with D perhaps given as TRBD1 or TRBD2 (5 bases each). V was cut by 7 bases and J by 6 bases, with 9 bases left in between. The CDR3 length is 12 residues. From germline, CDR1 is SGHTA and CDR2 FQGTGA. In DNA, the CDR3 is TGTGCCAGCACCCGGGGCCCCGGGGAGCTGTTTTTT. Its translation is CASTRGPGELFF.

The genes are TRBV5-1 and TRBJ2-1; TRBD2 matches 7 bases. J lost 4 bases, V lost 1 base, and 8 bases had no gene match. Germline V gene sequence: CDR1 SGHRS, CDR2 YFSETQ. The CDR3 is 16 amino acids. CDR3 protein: CASSLLSSGNYNEQFF. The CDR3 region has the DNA TGCGCCAGCAGCTTGCTGTCGAGCGGGAATTACAATGAGCAGTTCTTC.

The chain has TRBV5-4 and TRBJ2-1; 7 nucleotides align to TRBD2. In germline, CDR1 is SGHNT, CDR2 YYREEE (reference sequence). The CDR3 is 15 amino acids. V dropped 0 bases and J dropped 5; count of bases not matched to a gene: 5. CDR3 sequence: CASSLGGRVDNEQFF. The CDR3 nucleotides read TGTGCCAGCAGCTTGGGAGGGAGGGTCGACAATGAGCAGTTCTTC. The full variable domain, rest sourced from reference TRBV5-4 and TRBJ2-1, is ETGVTQSPTHLIKTRGQQVTLRCSSQSGHNTVSWYQQALGQGPQFIFQYYREEENGRGNFPPRFSGLQFPNYSSELNVNALELDDSALYLCASSLGGRVDNEQFFGPGTRLTVL.